One T cell receptor (beta chain) is described in this entry. Its cognate antigen has yet to be identified. The input lacks base qualities; no much larger clone sits a single base away. This record comes from a study of T cell responses to AZD1222 COVID-19 vaccine (dated by TCRdb to 2020 to 2022). Regarding the study in general: A total of 230 to 250 trial participants underwent TCR sequencing, of whom about 210 had received two doses of AZD1222 and roughly 26 had received two doses of the MenACWY control vaccine. Enrollment into the trials was organized by age into subgroups of 18-55, 56-69 and 70-plus years, and those subgroups contained roughly 160, 29 and 62 TCR-sequenced participants, respectively. The research as a whole found: The whole spike protein was spanned by vaccine-associated CD4 TCRs, and dominant responses were seen in regions 160-218 and 743-854. Because no day 14 peak-response samples were available, the repertoires could be characterized only after the peak T cell response. Only 5 to 7 AZD1222 recipients were SARS-CoV-2 seropositive at baseline, limiting conclusions about previously exposed vaccinees. A significant rise in spike-specific TCR breadth and depth was observed after two AZD1222 doses relative to day 0 and relative to MenACWY recipients. Participants were mostly white British and included more females than males, and it was suggested by the authors that clonal diversity may have been underestimated. In the small 56-69-year group, the increase in depth fell short of significance, most likely because of low power. Epitopes outside the regions mutated in the B.1.351 and B.1.1.7 variants were reportedly recognized by nearly half of the unique spike-specific TCRs.

This specimen's time point label, interpreted: about 28 days (+/-7) after the second vaccine dose. AZD1222 recipients given second doses at about 4 weeks or at about 12 weeks were pooled, since spike-specific TCR depth and breadth were not found to differ between the two schedules. Samples from vaccinated people were obtained from the UK trials COV001 and COV002, which included a single-blind randomized controlled phase 2/3 trial of AZD1222 (ChAdOx1 nCoV-19) in healthy adults. For TCRbeta chain sequencing, PBMC samples from trial participants were taken at day 0 and at day 28 after the second dose. The CDR3 regions of human TCRbeta chains were analyzed by immunosequencing. The study's processing was this. Repertoire TCRs were checked for matches against a reference library of SARS-CoV-2-specific TCRs that had been generated using the MIRA antigen-specificity platform. Breadth meant the fraction of unique TCRs that were SARS-CoV-2-associated, whereas depth meant the fraction of total T cells that were SARS-CoV-2-associated. Each spike-specific TCR was assigned to its reactive spike region and to a CD4 or CD8 class using the MIRA data. Log10-transformed breadth and depth values were compared by one-way ANOVA with Sidak's multiple comparisons tests. The table was pulled from immuneACCESS by TCRdb, which kept in-frame rearrangements only. Such tables lose some clones; where checked, under half of the loss comes from unresolved V genes, and the rest has no known cause. That table is the source of V, J and clone size, and D and trimming were worked out from the DNA. The table for this sample lists 250,000 to 300,000 clones; approximately 94% of them were counted only once. The ten largest make up around 0.6% of the sample.

The sequence was collected from an adult who received the AZD1222 COVID-19 vaccine. Here the sequenced sample was peripheral blood, taken 28 days after the second AZD1222 dose.

The sequenced DNA: TGTGCCAGCAGCGTACGGCGACAGGGGCCCCCCGGGGAGCTGTTTTTT. Its protein product is CASSVRRQGPPGELFF. This chain joins TRBV9 to TRBJ2-2, with 8 central nucleotides matching TRBD1. CDR1 SGDLS and CDR2 YYNGEE are derived from the germline V gene. Spanning cysteine to phenylalanine, the CDR3 consists of 16 amino acids. Just CDR3 DNA is preserved here, 48 bases in frame from base 1. Trimming accounts for 1 base at V and 6 bases at J, while the number of junction bases matched to no gene is 8. With all but the CDR3 taken from the reference TRBV9 and TRBJ2-2 genes, the full variable domain is: DSGVTQTPKHLITATGQRVTLRCSPRSGDLSVYWYQQSLDQGLQFLIQYYNGEERAKGNILERFSAQQFPDLHSELNLSSLELGDSALYFCASSVRRQGPPGELFFGEGSRLTVL.